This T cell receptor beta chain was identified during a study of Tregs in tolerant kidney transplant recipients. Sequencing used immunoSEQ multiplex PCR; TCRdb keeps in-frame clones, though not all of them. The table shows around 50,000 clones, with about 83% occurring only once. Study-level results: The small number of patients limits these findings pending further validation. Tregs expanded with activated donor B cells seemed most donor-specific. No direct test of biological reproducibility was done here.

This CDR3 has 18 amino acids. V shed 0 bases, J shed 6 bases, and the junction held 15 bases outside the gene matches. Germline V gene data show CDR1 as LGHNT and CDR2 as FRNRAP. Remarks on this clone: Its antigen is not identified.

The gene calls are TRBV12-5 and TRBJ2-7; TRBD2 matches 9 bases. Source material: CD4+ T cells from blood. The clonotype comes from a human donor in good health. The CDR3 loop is CASGLVLLAAGGLREQYF. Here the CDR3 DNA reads TGTGCTAGTGGTTTGGTACTGTTGGCGGCGGGAGGGCTTCGCGAGCAGTACTTC.